Presented here are 14 T cell receptor beta chains from one specimen sequenced in a study of blood T cell repertoires in COVID-19. The table came from immunoSEQ multiplex PCR; TCRdb's copy has only in-frame clones and leaves some out. In the table there are around 130,000 clones, less than 85% of which are singletons. Sequencing used peripheral blood. The receptors derive from a woman aged 55 to 70 with acute or convalescent COVID-19.

The V and J genes are TRBV7-9 and TRBJ1-2, with D maybe TRBD1 (5 bases). This CDR3 region has 15 residues. V was shortened by 1 base and J by 4 bases, with 13 bases between the two germline ends. The germline V gene encodes CDR1 SEHNR and CDR2 FQNEAQ (reference sequence). The CDR3 bases are TGTGCCAGCAGCTTAGGACAGACCAGGATCTATGGCTACACCTTC. Encoded protein: CASSLGQTRIYGYTF.

The rearrangement links TRBV9 to TRBJ1-1, with D possibly TRBD1 on 6 matching bases. The CDR3 extends over 15 amino acids. CDR1 is SGDLS and CDR2 is YYNGEE in the germline V gene. Trimming cost V 0 bases and J 1 base, with 10 bases left between them. CDR3 bases: TGTGCCAGCAGCGTAGAGGGGGGGTCGAACACTGAAGCTTTCTTT. It yields the protein CASSVEGGSNTEAFF.

The rearrangement joins TRBV28 to TRBJ2-7; 7 nucleotides align to TRBD2. The germline V gene encodes CDR1 MDHEN and CDR2 SYDVKM. Germline trimming cut 5 bases from V and 4 bases from J; bases unmatched to any gene: 8. The CDR3 has 14 residues. The CDR3 is CASSEQRGKYEQYV. In DNA form, the CDR3 reads TGTGCCAGCAGTGAGCAGCGGGGTAAATACGAGCAGTACGTC.

The chain is built from TRBV19 and TRBJ1-1; perhaps TRBD1 as D (6 bases). The germline V gene encodes CDR1 LNHDA and CDR2 SQIVND (reference sequence). Trimming left V 7 bases short and J 0 bases short, with 12 bases between. This CDR3 spans 14 amino acids. The CDR3 DNA is TGTGCCAGTATGGGGGCAGAAATGAACACTGAAGCTTTCTTT. This sequence encodes CASMGAEMNTEAFF.

This chain links TRBV3-1 (or the pseudogene TRBV3-2) with TRBJ1-1, with unresolved D. The V gene's germline CDR1 is LGHDT and CDR2 YNNKEL (reference sequence). This CDR3 is built from 13 residues. The V gene lost 1 base and the J gene lost 6 bases, with 9 bases spanning the gap. The CDR3 is CASSQVKGAEAFF. As DNA, the CDR3 is TGTGCCAGCAGCCAAGTTAAGGGAGCTGAAGCTTTCTTT.

The V and J genes are TRBV30 and TRBJ2-7; 8 nucleotides line up with TRBD2. V was pared by 4 bases and J by 0 bases, with 11 bases of the junction left unmatched. Germline V gene lookup returns CDR1 GTSNPN and CDR2 SVGIG (reference sequence). This CDR3 contains 16 residues. CDR3 sequence (DNA): TGTGCCTGGATAAAGGGCGGGGGGCCTTACTCCTACGAGCAGTACGTC. It translates to CAWIKGGGPYSYEQYV.

This sequence joins TRBV18 and TRBJ2-1; unclear D gene. The CDR3 runs 16 residues. V lost 3 bases, J lost 0 bases, and 12 bases lay in between. The germline V gene has CDR1 KGHSH and CDR2 LQKENI. CDR3 sequence (DNA): TGTGCCAGCTCACCCCCAATTTCGAGCTCCTACAATGAGCAGTTCTTC. It specifies CASSPPISSSYNEQFF.

The CDR3 spells CATSGGVTNTEAFF. The CDR3 DNA reads as TGTGCCACCAGTGGGGGGGTGACGAACACTGAAGCTTTCTTT. The chain links TRBV24-1 to TRBJ1-1, with D perhaps TRBD1 (5 bases). V gave up 5 bases and J gave up 1 base, with 10 bases separating them. CDR3 length equals 14 residues. Germline CDR1 is KGHDR and CDR2 is SFDVKD.

The chain is built from TRBV30 and TRBJ1-4; D is ambiguous. The CDR3 contains 14 residues. Between the trimmed V and J ends, which lost 6 bases and 2 bases, there was a span of 13 bases. Germline V lookup: CDR1 GTSNPN, CDR2 SVGIG (reference sequence). In DNA form, the CDR3 reads TGTGCCTGCCAGACCTCCGGGACTAATGAAAAACTGTTTTTT. This translates into CACQTSGTNEKLFF.

This clone was counted between two and nine times. This sequence joins TRBV24-1 and TRBJ2-2; 10 positions agree with TRBD1. V lost 9 bases, J lost 4 bases, and 4 bases stayed unmatched. This CDR3 comprises 14 residues. The germline V gene has CDR1 KGHDR and CDR2 SFDVKD. CDR3 loop: CATRDRGGTGELFF. CDR3 nucleotides: TGTGCCACCCGGGACAGGGGTGGCACCGGGGAGCTGTTTTTT.

The chain couples TRBV6-5 to TRBJ1-1, with TRBD1 as a possible D gene (5 bases). The CDR3 runs 15 residues. V lost 3 bases to trimming and J lost 0 bases, with 11 bases between them. Germline values: CDR1 MNHEY, CDR2 SVGAGI. CDR3 in DNA: TGTGCCAGCAGTTATTCAGGGATGGTGAACACTGAAGCTTTCTTT. Encoded protein: CASSYSGMVNTEAFF.

This chain connects TRBV19 to TRBJ2-2; tentatively, D is TRBD2 (5 bases). The CDR3 totals 14 residues. Germline lookup yields CDR1 LNHDA and CDR2 SQIVND (reference sequence). Between the trimmed V and J ends, which lost 6 bases and 2 bases, there was a span of 10 bases. CDR3 sequence (DNA): TGTGCCAGTAGAATCTCGGGAAACACCGGGGAGCTGTTTTTT. Translated, it gives CASRISGNTGELFF.

The chain combines TRBV5-4 with TRBJ2-4; tentative D call: TRBD2 (6 bases). The germline gives CDR1 SGHNT, CDR2 YYREEE (reference sequence). CDR3 length: 16 amino acids. V was shortened by 0 bases and J by 6 bases, with 16 bases between the two germline ends. This chain's CDR3 is CASSLDGSGGVNIQYF. CDR3 DNA: TGTGCCAGCAGCTTGGACGGGTCCGGGGGTGTAAACATTCAGTACTTC.

In its sample, this clone was seen a few times. The J gene is TRBJ1-4, the V gene TRBV5-1, with TRBD1 as a possible D gene (6 bases). V was trimmed by 1 base and J by 0 bases, leaving 7 bases between them. The CDR3 is 15 residues long. Per germline, CDR1 SGHRS and CDR2 YFSETQ. The CDR3 spells CASSLRQATNEKLFF. Here the CDR3 DNA reads TGCGCCAGCAGCTTGAGACAGGCAACTAATGAAAAACTGTTTTTT. Full variable domain (missing parts from reference TRBV5-1 and TRBJ1-4): KAGVTQTPRYLIKTRGQQVTLSCSPISGHRSVSWYQQTPGQGLQFLFEYFSETQRNKGNFPGRFSGRQFSNSRSEMNVSTLELGDSALYLCASSLRQATNEKLFFGSGTQLSVL.